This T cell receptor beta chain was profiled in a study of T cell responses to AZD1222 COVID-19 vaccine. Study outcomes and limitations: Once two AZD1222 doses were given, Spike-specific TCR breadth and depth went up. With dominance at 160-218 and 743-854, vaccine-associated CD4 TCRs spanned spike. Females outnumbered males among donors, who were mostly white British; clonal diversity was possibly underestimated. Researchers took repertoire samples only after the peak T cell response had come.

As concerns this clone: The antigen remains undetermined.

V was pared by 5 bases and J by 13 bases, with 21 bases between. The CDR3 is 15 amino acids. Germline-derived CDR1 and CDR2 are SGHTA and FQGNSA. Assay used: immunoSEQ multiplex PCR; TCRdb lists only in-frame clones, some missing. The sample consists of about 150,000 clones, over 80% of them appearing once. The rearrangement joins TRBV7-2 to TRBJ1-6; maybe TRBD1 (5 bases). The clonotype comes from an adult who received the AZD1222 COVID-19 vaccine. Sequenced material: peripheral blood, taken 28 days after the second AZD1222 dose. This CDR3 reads CASSLRGDLRRPLHF. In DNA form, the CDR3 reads TGTGCCAGCAGCCTTAGGGGCGACCTGAGACGGCCCCTCCACTTT.